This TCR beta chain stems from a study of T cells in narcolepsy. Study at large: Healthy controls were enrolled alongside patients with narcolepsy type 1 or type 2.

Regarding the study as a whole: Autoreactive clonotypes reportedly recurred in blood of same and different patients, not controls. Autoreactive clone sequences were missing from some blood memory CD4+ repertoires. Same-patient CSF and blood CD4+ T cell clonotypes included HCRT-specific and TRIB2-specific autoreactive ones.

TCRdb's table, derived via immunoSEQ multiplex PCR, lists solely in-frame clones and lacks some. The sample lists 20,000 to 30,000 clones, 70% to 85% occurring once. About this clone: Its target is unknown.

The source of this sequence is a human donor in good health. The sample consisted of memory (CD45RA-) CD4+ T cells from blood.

The DNA for the CDR3 is TGTGCCAGCAGTGAAATCGGGGGGCGAGGGGAGCTGTTTTTT. As protein: CASSEIGGRGELFF. V usage is TRBV2 and J usage is TRBJ2-2; tentative D call: TRBD2 (7 bases). Trimming shortened V by 2 bases and J by 8 bases, and 12 bases separated the two germline ends. Germline V CDR1 and CDR2: SNHLY, FYNNEI. CDR3 size: 14 residues.